This T cell receptor beta chain originates from a study of T cell repertoires in cytomegalovirus infection. Regarding the study as a whole: Dominant in the ex vivo response were TCR beta clonotypes restricted by HLA-C and specific for CMV. Public TCR beta family frequency separated CMV-and-HLA carriers, including in an independent cohort.

Of note for this clonotype: The antigen remains unidentified.

With 0 bases removed from V and 5 bases from J, the gap between germline ends came to 6 bases. The germline CDR1 and CDR2 sequences are LGHDT and YNNKEL (reference sequence). The CDR3 totals 13 residues. TCRdb called the reads again in MiXCR, with one record for every CDR3 protein. The sample has approximately 110,000 distinct CDR3 sequences, more than 25% seen once. The sequence was collected from a human donor in good health (CMV status not recorded). Some clones in this sample may be carry-over from other donors' samples. The V and J genes are TRBV3-1 and TRBJ2-3; no reliable D call. Source: CD8+ T cells from cultured PBMCs, taken from culture after CMV antigen stimulation. The CDR3 protein is CASSQDGVDTQYF. The CDR3 DNA is TGTGCCAGCAGCCAAGATGGAGTAGATACGCAGTATTTT.